This T cell receptor beta chain is from a study of beta chain features in type 1 diabetes. General study findings and limits: It was not settled here whether HLA type affects TCRB rearrangement. In comparison with healthy donors, patients had naive, central memory and Treg TCRB repertoires that appeared more similar. TCRB CDR3s were moderately but significantly shorter in Type 1 diabetes patients in all four CD4+ subsets.

Sequenced material consisted of expressed TCRB transcripts (all of the isolated RNA was reverse transcribed). The study sequenced naive, central memory and regulatory T cell samples to an average of about 3.6 million reads. Method: immunoSEQ multiplex PCR; TCRdb's copy keeps in-frame clones and lacks some. The sample holds roughly 150,000 clones, 9% to 10% seen once. The germline CDR1 and CDR2 sequences are SGDLS and YYNGEE. Trimming pared 0 bases from V and 2 bases from J, leaving 16 bases between. This CDR3 spans 17 amino acids. This clone was seen a few times. The antigen is undetermined. The sample comprised central memory CD4+ T cells from blood. This TCR came from a woman younger than 45 with type 1 diabetes. This chain connects TRBV9 to TRBJ2-3; possibly TRBD1 for D (6 bases). CDR3 loop: CASSVAQWGQDTDTQYF. The CDR3, as DNA: TGTGCCAGCAGCGTAGCTCAATGGGGACAAGACACAGATACGCAGTATTTT.